This T cell receptor beta chain was recorded in a study of T cells in Graves' hyperthyroidism and ophthalmopathy. At least 3 on the Clinical Activity Score was recorded for ophthalmopathy patients, who also had NOSPECS grade at least 4 and duration under 3 months. A roughly 10 ml volume of fresh peripheral blood provided the PBMCs. Researchers took RNA transcripts and amplified the TCR beta CDR3 regions from them. During a first-round RT-PCR of the TCR CDR3, the HTBI primer set was used. TCRdb reprocessed the multiplex PCR reads with MiXCR, giving one entry per CDR3 protein. This sample has approximately 520,000 distinct CDR3 sequences, with around a quarter found just once. Notes on the study in general: For ophthalmopathy, model prediction preceded onset by a median around six months.

The CDR3 sequence is 14 residues long. Germline V CDR1 and CDR2: SGDLS, YYNGEE. This clonotype came up a few times. Its antigen is unknown. One end of the junction fails to match germline, which may point to a read error. The sequenced sample was blood. The chain uses TRBV9 and TRBJ2-2, with a weak D call TRBD2 (6 bases). The clonotype comes from a woman in her 30s with Graves' ophthalmopathy. Here the CDR3 reads CASSVRVNGGELCF. DNA of the CDR3: TGTGCCAGCAGCGTAAGGGTTAATGGCGGGGAGCTGTGTTTT.